This T cell receptor (beta chain) emerged from a study of blood T cell repertoires in COVID-19. About the study: Sources were T cells, B-cell-depleted T cells, or PBMCs; the material itself was cDNA or gDNA.

Using immunoSEQ multiplex PCR, the repertoire was profiled, and TCRdb retains in-frame clones only, with some absent. The sample gives approximately 390,000 clones, just under 90% of which show up once; roughly 10% is in the top ten. This CDR3 is built from 13 residues. Deletions cut 3 bases from V and 4 bases from J, with 7 bases between. Participants were aged roughly 18 to 100 years from approximately 23 US areas. Resolution of symptoms, clearance, or two negative PCRs was present in recovered Cohort 3 donors. This clone was counted a single time. Other nucleotide sequences from this sample produce the same CDR3.

The sample consisted of PBMCs or T cells enriched from blood (not recorded which). This sequence joins TRBV12-3 or TRBV12-4 and TRBJ2-1; D unresolved. This clonotype was sampled from a woman aged 50 to 60 who had recovered from COVID-19. CDR3 protein: CASSLGSYNEQFF. The CDR3 DNA is TGTGCCAGCAGTTTGGGCTCTTACAATGAGCAGTTCTTC.